These T cell receptor beta chains were read from a single sample in a study of blood T cell repertoires in COVID-19. Using immunoSEQ multiplex PCR, the repertoire was profiled, and TCRdb retains in-frame clones only, with some absent. Of 310,000 or so clones in the sample, roughly 87% were seen once. Specimen: peripheral blood. These receptors were obtained from a woman aged 50 to 60 who had recovered from COVID-19. The CDR3 runs from the conserved cysteine through the conserved F or W. Fields, in order: V gene, clone size, D gene, CDR3 length, J gene, CDR3 DNA, CDR3 protein. D genes are given only for firm matches. Size is omitted from some rows. Given values are once, few, many or a class for expanded clones.

>TRBV19|.|TRBD2|14|TRBJ2-2
TGTGCCAGTAGCTCGTTGGGGGGGACCGGGGAGCTGTTTTTT
CASSSLGGTGELFF
>TRBV3-1/TRBV3-2|.|.|13|TRBJ1-1
TGTGCCAGCAGCCTCCAGAGGGACACTGAAGCTTTCTTT
CASSLQRDTEAFF
>TRBV6-2/TRBV6-3|.|.|17|TRBJ1-5
TGTGCCAGCAGTAAACAGGGAGCGGTGATTCGCAATCAGCCCCAGCATTTT
CASSKQGAVIRNQPQHF
>TRBV6-6|.|.|15|TRBJ1-4
TGTGCCAGCAGTTATATAAGGGGGTCAGGTGAAAAACTGTTTTTT
CASSYIRGSGEKLFF
>TRBV6-1|few|.|15|TRBJ2-6
TGTGCCAGCAGTGAAACGGGTACTGGGGCCAACGTCCTGACTTTC
CASSETGTGANVLTF
>TRBV28|once|TRBD1|16|TRBJ2-7
TGTGCCAGCAGTTTATCTGGGACAGGGGGCTCCTACGAGCAGTACTTC
CASSLSGTGGSYEQYF
>TRBV27|.|.|15|TRBJ2-3
TGTGCCAGCAGTTTCCGGGGGTTAGGCACAGATACGCAGTATTTT
CASSFRGLGTDTQYF
>TRBV5-1|.|TRBD1|17|TRBJ1-4
TGCGCCAGCAGCATAGGACAGGGGGCAGGAACTAATGAAAAACTGTTTTTT
CASSIGQGAGTNEKLFF
>TRBV27|.|.|14|TRBJ1-5
TGTGCCAGCAGTTTATCGGGGAGTCGTCAGCCCCAGCATTTT
CASSLSGSRQPQHF
>TRBV27|once|.|15|TRBJ1-6
TGTGCCAGCGGGTACCCCTTTCGAGGGGGTTCACCCCTCCACTTT
CASGYPFRGGSPLHF
>TRBV7-2|.|.|13|TRBJ1-2
TGTGCCAGCAGCCCCTCGGGAGGGTATGGCTACACCTTC
CASSPSGGYGYTF
>TRBV9|.|.|17|TRBJ2-2
TGTGCCAGCAGCGTAGGTCTTGAGGGCCCGGGGACCGGGGAGCTGTTTTTT
CASSVGLEGPGTGELFF
>TRBV10-2|.|.|13|TRBJ1-2
TGCGCCAGCAGTGATATGGTCTCGGATGGCTACACCTTC
CASSDMVSDGYTF
>TRBV4-1|.|TRBD1|15|TRBJ2-1
TGCGCCAGCAGCCAAGATGGGACAGGGGTCAATGAGCAGTTCTTC
CASSQDGTGVNEQFF
>TRBV29-1|.|.|14|TRBJ2-3
TGCAGCGTTGCAGTCCGATTCCGCCCAGATACGCAGTATTTT
CSVAVRFRPDTQYF
>TRBV6-5|.|TRBD1|14|TRBJ2-7
TGTGCCAGCGGAATCAACAGGGGTGGCTACGAGCAGTACTTC
CASGINRGGYEQYF
>TRBV7-2|.|TRBD2|18|TRBJ2-5
TGTGCCAGCAGCTCTAACTCAAGGAGGAGCGGGAGGGGGGAGACCCAGTACTTC
CASSSNSRRSGRGETQYF
>TRBV11-1|.|.|15|TRBJ1-6
TGTGCCAGCAGCCTAAACGGGGACACCAATTCACCCCTCCACTTT
CASSLNGDTNSPLHF
>TRBV28|.|.|16|TRBJ1-5
TGTGCCAGCAGTTTTTCGGGCGCCACAGGTGGTCAGCCCCAGCATTTT
CASSFSGATGGQPQHF
>TRBV28|.|.|14|TRBJ1-6
TGTGCCAGCAGTCGAACAACAAATAATTCACCCCTCCACTTT
CASSRTTNNSPLHF
>TRBV19|.|.|15|TRBJ2-5
TGTGCCAGTAGTACCGGACCGCGGGGCCAAGAGACCCAGTACTTC
CASSTGPRGQETQYF
>TRBV2|once|.|12|TRBJ2-5
TGTGCCAGCAGTGTACACGGGGAGACCCAGTACTTC
CASSVHGETQYF
>TRBV28|.|TRBD2|14|TRBJ2-7
TGTGCCAGCAGTTTAAATAGCGGGCGGGGCGAGCAGTACTTC
CASSLNSGRGEQYF
>TRBV4-3|.|.|14|TRBJ1-1
TGCGCCAGCAGCCAAGATCCCCGGGGAACTGAAGCTTTCTTT
CASSQDPRGTEAFF
>TRBV28|.|TRBD2|15|TRBJ2-7
TGTGCCAGCATCTTAGGACTAGCTTTTGTCTACGAGCAGTACTTC
CASILGLAFVYEQYF
>TRBV28|few|TRBD1|15|TRBJ1-5
TGTGCCAGCAACTCCGGACAGGGGGCGCGTCAGCCCCAGCATTTT
CASNSGQGARQPQHF
>TRBV5-1|.|TRBD1|14|TRBJ1-1
TGCGCCAGCAGCTTAACCCTCACAGGGGCTGAAGCTTTCTTT
CASSLTLTGAEAFF
>TRBV5-1|.|TRBD1|17|TRBJ1-2
TGCGCCAGCAGCGATTCGACAGGGGGCGTTTATAACTATGGCTACACCTTC
CASSDSTGGVYNYGYTF
>TRBV30|.|.|12|TRBJ2-7
TGTGCCTGGACCGGGGACTCCTACGAGCAGTACTTC
CAWTGDSYEQYF
>TRBV19|.|TRBD2|15|TRBJ2-5
TGTGCCAGTAGTCCGTATTTAGCGGGGGCAGAGACCCAGTACTTC
CASSPYLAGAETQYF
>TRBV7-9|.|.|15|TRBJ2-1
TGTGCCAGCAGCTTAGATGGTAGATTGGTGGATGAGCAGTTCTTC
CASSLDGRLVDEQFF
>TRBV27|.|.|14|TRBJ2-7
TGTGCCAGCAGTTTAAATCCTAGCGCTTACGAGCAGTACTTC
CASSLNPSAYEQYF
>TRBV9|.|TRBD1|13|TRBJ2-5
TGTGCCAGCAATCTTGGACAGGAAGAGACCCAGTACTTC
CASNLGQEETQYF
>TRBV5-1|.|TRBD1|13|TRBJ2-7
TGCGCCAGCAGCTCCGGACAGGTCTACGAGCAGTACTTC
CASSSGQVYEQYF
>TRBV9|once|.|15|TRBJ1-4
TGTGCCAGCAGCTCCGCGGGAGTCACTAATGAAAAACTGTTTTTT
CASSSAGVTNEKLFF
>TRBV7-9|.|TRBD2|13|TRBJ2-7
TGTGCCAGCAGCTTTCGGGGGGCCTACGAGCAGTACTTC
CASSFRGAYEQYF
>TRBV14|.|.|17|TRBJ1-1
TGTGCCAGCAGCCAGAGGGGGTTAGGTGTGCACTTCACTGAAGCTTTCTTT
CASSQRGLGVHFTEAFF
>TRBV9|.|.|14|TRBJ2-3
TGTGCCAGCAGCGTAGCGGTTTGGACAGATACGCAGTATTTT
CASSVAVWTDTQYF
>TRBV6-5|.|TRBD2|13|TRBJ2-5
TGTGCCAGCAGCCAGGGACCGGGGGGGACCCAGTACTTC
CASSQGPGGTQYF
>TRBV5-6|once|TRBD1|15|TRBJ2-5
TGTGCCAGCAGTTGGGCGGGACAGGGGGGAGAGACCCAGTACTTC
CASSWAGQGGETQYF
>TRBV7-2|.|.|16|TRBJ1-2
TGTGCCAGCAGCTTAGTCTGGCAGGCAGCTAACTATGGCTACACCTTC
CASSLVWQAANYGYTF
>TRBV2|.|TRBD1|13|TRBJ1-5
TGTGCCAGCAGCGAGACAGGGTTTCAGCCCCAGCATTTT
CASSETGFQPQHF
>TRBV18|.|.|14|TRBJ2-1
TGTGCCAGCTCCCGAGGGACTGATACGGGTGAGCAGTTCTTC
CASSRGTDTGEQFF
>TRBV24-1|.|.|14|TRBJ1-5
TGTGCCACCAGTGCAGGGAGGAACAATCAGCCCCAGCATTTT
CATSAGRNNQPQHF
>TRBV7-2|.|TRBD1|13|TRBJ1-1
TGTGCCAGCAGCTACAGGGGGGAGGTGGGAGCTTTCTTT
CASSYRGEVGAFF
>TRBV4-3|.|.|14|TRBJ2-7
TGCGCCAGCAGCCAAGATGTGAGGGAGTTCGAGCAGTACTTC
CASSQDVREFEQYF
>TRBV27|.|.|16|TRBJ1-5
TGTGCCAGCAGTTACGCCCGTAGTATTAGCAATCAGCCCCAGCATTTT
CASSYARSISNQPQHF
>TRBV30|.|.|13|TRBJ1-5
TGTGCCTGGAGTGCAGGGGATGATCAGCCCCAGCATTTT
CAWSAGDDQPQHF
>TRBV5-5|.|TRBD1|16|TRBJ1-4
TGTGCCAGCAGCTTGGCCTGGGGACAGGGGCCGGAAAAACTGTTTTTT
CASSLAWGQGPEKLFF
>TRBV19|.|.|17|TRBJ2-7
TGTGCCAGTAGTATGAAGATGGTGGGGGCAGGGTCCTACGAGCAGTACTTC
CASSMKMVGAGSYEQYF
>TRBV6-5|.|TRBD1|14|TRBJ1-2
TGTGCCAGCAGACCCGGCAGGGGGCGGTATGGCTACACCTTC
CASRPGRGRYGYTF